These 19 T cell receptor beta chains were all obtained from the same sample, sequenced in a study of blood T cell repertoires in COVID-19. Using immunoSEQ multiplex PCR, the repertoire was profiled, and TCRdb retains in-frame clones only, with some absent. The sample has 220,000 or so clones, 82% seen once; the top ten hold under 2%. Material for sequencing was peripheral blood. These receptors were obtained from a woman older than 75 with acute or convalescent COVID-19.

The V and J genes are TRBV1 and TRBJ2-7; the table's D call, TRBD1, has no DNA check behind it. TRBV1 is reported as a pseudogene. This CDR3 comprises 21 residues. The DNA for the CDR3 is TGCACCAGCAGCCAAGATCGGTCGACGGGGACAGGGGGTTTTCTTTCCTACGAGCAGTACTTC. This sequence encodes CTSSQDRSTGTGGFLSYEQYF.

A remark on this clone: At the DNA level, this CDR3 is encoded by other sequences in the same sample as well. This chain connects TRBV7-2 to TRBJ1-2, with a tentative D call TRBD1 (6 bases). Trimming cost V 5 bases and J 8 bases, with 27 bases left between them. The CDR3 consists of 17 residues. CDR1 and CDR2 (germline): SGHTA, FQGNSA. CDR3 region: CASSPRGGGGAGSGYTF. DNA of the CDR3: TGTGCCAGCAGCCCTCGGGGGGGAGGGGGGGCCGGTAGCGGCTACACCTTC.

Turning to this clone: One end of the junction does not line up with germline, which may come from a read error. The V gene is TRBV2, the J gene TRBJ2-1; 8 nucleotides agree with TRBD2. The germline gives CDR1 SNHLY, CDR2 FYNNEI. The CDR3 sequence is 13 residues long. This chain's CDR3 is CASREGTSLRQFF. The CDR3, as DNA: TGTGCCAGCAGGGAAGGGACTAGTTTGAGACAGTTCTTC.

The rearrangement links TRBV10-3 to TRBJ1-1; TRBD1 aligns across 8 bases. CDR3 length: 15 residues. The germline CDR1 and CDR2 sequences are ENHRY and SYGVKD. Trimming at V came to 4 bases and at J to 0 bases, leaving 4 bases not matched to a gene. Here the CDR3 DNA reads TGTGCCATCAGTGGCGGGACAGGACTGAACACTGAAGCTTTCTTT. Protein product: CAISGGTGLNTEAFF.

This clone was picked up one time. The chain is built from TRBV29-1 and TRBJ1-2; tentatively, D is TRBD1 (5 bases). Trimming stripped 4 bases from V and 7 bases from J, with 16 bases between. Germline lookup yields CDR1 SQVTM and CDR2 ANQGSEA. The CDR3 spans 13 residues. CDR3 residues: CSVVDGRRVGYTF. The DNA for the CDR3 is TGCAGCGTTGTGGACGGTCGCAGGGTTGGCTACACCTTC.

V is TRBV30 and J is TRBJ1-5; the D gene is possibly TRBD1 (6 bases). The V gene lost 5 bases and the J gene lost 6 bases, with 17 bases spanning the gap. Germline CDR1 GTSNPN, CDR2 SVGIG (reference sequence). This CDR3 comprises 14 residues. The CDR3 nucleotides are TGTGCCTGGGGATACCGGGGGGCTGGTCAGCCCCAGCATTTT. Its protein product is CAWGYRGAGQPQHF.

The CDR3 reads CASSLMRGGLETQYF. The DNA for the CDR3 is TGTGCCAGCAGCTTGATGCGGGGGGGGTTGGAGACCCAGTACTTC. The chain employs TRBV5-4 and TRBJ2-5, with 9 bases lining up with TRBD2. With V trimmed by 1 base and J by 5 bases, 6 bases remained unmatched. The germline CDR1 and CDR2 sequences are SGHNT and YYREEE (reference sequence). There are 15 residues in the CDR3.

The chain uses TRBV14 and TRBJ2-5, with D possibly matching TRBD2 (6 bases). This CDR3 has 16 residues. Trimming pared 3 bases from V and 1 base from J, leaving 15 bases between. CDR1 and CDR2 from the germline V gene are SGHDN and FVKESK. CDR3 region: CASSQALGLLQETQYF. CDR3 coding DNA: TGTGCCAGCAGCCAGGCCCTTGGACTACTCCAAGAGACCCAGTACTTC.

This sequence joins TRBV7-2 and TRBJ1-2; D uncertain. CDR1 is SGHTA and CDR2 is FQGNSA in the germline V gene. Trimming took off 3 bases at V and 2 bases at J, with 10 bases between the two ends. The CDR3 contains 14 residues. In DNA form, the CDR3 reads TGTGCCAGCAGCTTCCAGCGAAACAACTATGGCTACACCTTC. Its protein product is CASSFQRNNYGYTF.

V gene TRBV6-6 combines with J gene TRBJ1-6, with TRBD1 matching over 7 bases. This CDR3 region has 16 residues. Trimming took 6 bases from V and 9 from J; bases not matched to a gene: 14. CDR1 and CDR2 from the germline V gene are MNHNY and SVGAGI (reference sequence). The CDR3 DNA follows: TGTGCCAGCAGACACGAGGGGATAGGGGGCGGTTCACCCCTCCACTTT. Its translation is CASRHEGIGGGSPLHF.

The J gene is TRBJ1-1, the V gene TRBV3-1 (or the pseudogene TRBV3-2); D is ambiguous. The V and J ends lost 3 bases and 1 base respectively, with 9 bases between them. The CDR3 consists of 14 residues. Germline CDR1 and CDR2: LGHDT and YNNKEL (reference sequence). The CDR3 is CASSHRGENTEAFF. CDR3 bases: TGTGCCAGCAGCCATCGAGGAGAGAACACTGAAGCTTTCTTT.

The CDR3: CASSLLGQTQYF. CDR3 nucleotide sequence: TGTGCCAGCAGTCTCCTAGGTCAGACCCAGTACTTC. The rearrangement uses TRBV28 and TRBJ2-5; D is ambiguous. V dropped 5 bases and J dropped 6 bases, with 10 bases sitting between them. Germline V gives CDR1 MDHEN, CDR2 SYDVKM. The CDR3 runs to 12 residues.

The V gene is TRBV10-3, the J gene TRBJ2-7; 9 bases are a match to TRBD2. The trim removed 3 bases at V and 1 base at J, leaving 1 base unmatched. CDR3 length equals 14 residues. From germline, CDR1 is ENHRY and CDR2 SYGVKD. The CDR3 nucleotides read TGTGCCATCAGTGATCTAGCGGGGTCCTACGAGCAGTACTTC. This codes for CAISDLAGSYEQYF.

This clone has a single count. The rearrangement uses TRBV10-3 and TRBJ1-5; 8 bases match TRBD1. The germline gives CDR1 ENHRY, CDR2 SYGVKD. The CDR3 consists of 15 residues. J lost 0 bases, V lost 8 bases, and 6 bases had no gene match. Written as DNA, the CDR3 is TGTGCCATCGGGAAGGACAGGGATAGCAATCAGCCCCAGCATTTT. Translating gives CAIGKDRDSNQPQHF.

The chain recombines TRBV11-3 with TRBJ2-5; no clear D gene. CDR1 and CDR2 (germline): SGHNT, YENEEA. The V end was cut by 1 base, the J end by 2 bases, with 5 bases between. There are 13 residues in the CDR3. The CDR3 coding sequence is TGTGCCAGCAGCTTAGGTCCTCAAGAGACCCAGTACTTC. Protein product: CASSLGPQETQYF.

The gene calls are TRBV18 and TRBJ1-1; TRBD1 aligns across 7 bases. V was clipped by 3 bases and J by 1 base; unmatched bases: 8. Germline assignment: CDR1 KGHSH and CDR2 LQKENI. The CDR3 spans 16 residues. This CDR3 is CASSPASTGWNTEAFF. For the CDR3, the DNA is TGTGCCAGCTCACCTGCATCGACAGGGTGGAACACTGAAGCTTTCTTT. Using reference TRBV18 and TRBJ1-1 for the parts outside the CDR3, the full variable domain is NAGVMQNPRHLVRRRGQEARLRCSPMKGHSHVYWYRQLPEEGLKFMVYLQKENIIDESGMPKERFSAEFPKEGPSILRIQQVVRGDSAAYFCASSPASTGWNTEAFFGQGTRLTVV.

The V gene is TRBV3-1 (or the pseudogene TRBV3-2), the J gene TRBJ1-2, with D possibly being TRBD1 (6 bases). V was clipped by 4 bases and J by 1 base, with 16 bases between them. The germline gives CDR1 LGHDT, CDR2 YNNKEL (reference sequence). The CDR3 runs to 16 residues. CDR3 amino acids: CASSRGGAGVNYGYTF. CDR3 sequence (DNA): TGTGCCAGCAGCCGCGGGGGGGCAGGAGTTAACTATGGCTACACCTTC.

The J gene is TRBJ2-7, the V gene TRBV19, with D unresolved. V was cut by 3 bases and J by 0 bases, with 9 bases left in between. The CDR3 covers 14 residues. Germline values: CDR1 LNHDA, CDR2 SQIVND (reference sequence). The CDR3 region is CASSIWLTSYEQYF. For the CDR3, the DNA is TGTGCCAGTAGTATTTGGCTTACCTCCTACGAGCAGTACTTC.

The V gene is TRBV14, the J gene TRBJ2-1; maybe TRBD2 (5 bases). V was clipped by 5 bases and J by 6 bases, with 17 bases between them. The CDR3 runs 15 residues. Germline V lookup: CDR1 SGHDN, CDR2 FVKESK. CDR3 residues: CASSLDYGISNEQFF. CDR3 DNA sequence: TGTGCCAGCAGCTTAGACTATGGCATCTCCAATGAGCAGTTCTTC.